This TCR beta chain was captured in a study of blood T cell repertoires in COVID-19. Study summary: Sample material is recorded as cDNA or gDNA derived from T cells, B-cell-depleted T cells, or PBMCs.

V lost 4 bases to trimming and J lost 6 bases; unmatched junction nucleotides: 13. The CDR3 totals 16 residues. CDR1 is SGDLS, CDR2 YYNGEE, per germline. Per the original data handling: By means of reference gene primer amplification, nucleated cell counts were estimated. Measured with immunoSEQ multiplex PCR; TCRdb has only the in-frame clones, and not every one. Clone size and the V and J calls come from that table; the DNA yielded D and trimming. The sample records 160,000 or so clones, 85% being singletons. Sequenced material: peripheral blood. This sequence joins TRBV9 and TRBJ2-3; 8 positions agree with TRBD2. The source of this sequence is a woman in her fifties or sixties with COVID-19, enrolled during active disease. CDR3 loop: CASSQFGGAHTDTQYF. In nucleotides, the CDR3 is TGTGCCAGCAGCCAATTCGGGGGGGCGCATACCGATACGCAGTATTTT.